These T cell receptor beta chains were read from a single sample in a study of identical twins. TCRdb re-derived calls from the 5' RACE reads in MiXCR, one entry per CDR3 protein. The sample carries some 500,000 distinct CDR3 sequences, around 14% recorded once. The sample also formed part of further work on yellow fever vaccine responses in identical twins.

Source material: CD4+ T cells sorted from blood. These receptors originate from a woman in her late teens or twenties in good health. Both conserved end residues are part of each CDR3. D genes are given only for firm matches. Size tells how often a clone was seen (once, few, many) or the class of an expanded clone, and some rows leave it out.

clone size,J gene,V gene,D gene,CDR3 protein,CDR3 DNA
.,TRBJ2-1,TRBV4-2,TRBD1,CASSPGGRGNEQFF,TGTGCCAGCAGCCCAGGGGGCAGGGGCAATGAGCAGTTCTTC
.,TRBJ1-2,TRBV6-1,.,CASSETVPHGYTF,TGTGCCAGCAGTGAGACAGTCCCCCATGGCTACACCTTC
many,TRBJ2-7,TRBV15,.,CATSREDRNSYEQYF,TGTGCCACCAGCAGAGAAGACAGAAACTCCTACGAGCAGTACTTC
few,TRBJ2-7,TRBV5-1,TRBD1,CASRLGQGSSYEQYF,TGCGCCAGCAGACTCGGACAGGGAAGCTCCTACGAGCAGTACTTC
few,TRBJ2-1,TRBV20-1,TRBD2,CSASGGASYNEQFF,TGCAGTGCTAGCGGGGGGGCATCCTACAATGAGCAGTTCTTC
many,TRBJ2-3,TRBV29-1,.,CSVASPSTDTQYF,TGCAGCGTCGCTAGTCCGTCGACAGATACGCAGTATTTT
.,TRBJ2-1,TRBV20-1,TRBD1,CSARTTGGGDEQFF,TGCAGTGCTAGAACCACAGGGGGCGGGGATGAGCAGTTCTTC
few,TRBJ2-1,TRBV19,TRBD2,CASSISPSGSSNEQFF,TGTGCCAGTAGTATCTCTCCTAGCGGGAGCTCCAATGAGCAGTTCTTC
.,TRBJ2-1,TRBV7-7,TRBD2,CASSLGRDGYNEQFF,TGTGCTAGCAGCTTAGGGAGGGACGGTTACAATGAGCAGTTCTTC
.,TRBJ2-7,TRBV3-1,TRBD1,CASSKSGTAYEQYF,TGTGCCAGCAGCAAGAGTGGGACAGCCTACGAGCAGTACTTC
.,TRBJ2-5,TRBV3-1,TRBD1,CASSQRPTGTGYF,TGTGCCAGCAGCCAACGCCCCACAGGGACAGGTTACTTC
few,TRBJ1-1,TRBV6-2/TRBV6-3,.,CASSYGDGGQNTEAFF,TGTGCCAGCAGTTATGGGGACGGGGGGCAGAACACTGAAGCTTTCTTT
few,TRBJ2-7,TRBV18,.,CASSRTSRTYEQYF,TGTGCCAGCTCACGGACCAGTAGAACCTACGAGCAGTACTTC
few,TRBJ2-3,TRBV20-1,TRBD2,CSAPGTSGTSTDTQYF,TGCAGTGCTCCCGGGACTAGCGGGACAAGCACAGATACGCAGTATTTT
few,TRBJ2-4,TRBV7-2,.,CASSLTSEGVDIQYF,TGTGCCAGCAGCCTCACTAGCGAGGGGGTGGACATTCAGTACTTC
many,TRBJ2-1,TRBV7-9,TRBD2,CASSLTGGRYNEQFF,TGTGCCAGCAGCTTAACGGGGGGGCGATACAATGAGCAGTTCTTC
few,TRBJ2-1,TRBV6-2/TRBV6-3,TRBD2,CASSLLLAGGYNEQFF,TGTGCCAGCAGTTTGCTCCTAGCGGGGGGTTACAATGAGCAGTTCTTC
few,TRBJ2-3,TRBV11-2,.,CASSPASVAGTDTQYF,TGTGCCAGCAGTCCCGCCAGTGTAGCGGGCACAGATACGCAGTATTTT
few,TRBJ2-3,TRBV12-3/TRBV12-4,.,CASSVGRPSQYF,TGTGCCAGCAGTGTGGGGAGACCGTCGCAGTATTTT
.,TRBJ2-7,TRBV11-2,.,CASSQPGSAPSYF,TGTGCCAGCAGCCAGCCGGGGTCCGCCCCAAGCTACTTC
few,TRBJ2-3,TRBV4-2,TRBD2,CASSHPAGDDTQYF,TGTGCCAGCAGCCATCCAGCGGGGGACGATACGCAGTATTTT
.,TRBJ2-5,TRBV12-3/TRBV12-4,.,CASRGVGGYQETQYF,TGTGCCAGCAGAGGAGTGGGGGGCTACCAAGAGACCCAGTACTTC
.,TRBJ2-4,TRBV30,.,CAWATRTKRIQYF,TGTGCCTGGGCGACTAGGACGAAAAGAATTCAGTACTTC
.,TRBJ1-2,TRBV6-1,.,CASSAIIESAYTF,TGTGCCAGCAGTGCAATCATCGAAAGCGCCTACACCTTC
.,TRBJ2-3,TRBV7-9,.,CASGPGGAGDTQYF,TGTGCCAGCGGACCTGGGGGGGCCGGGGATACGCAGTATTTT
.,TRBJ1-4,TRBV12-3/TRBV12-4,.,CASSFYSRVALGEKLFF,TGTGCCAGCAGTTTTTATTCCCGAGTCGCGTTAGGAGAAAAACTGTTTTTT
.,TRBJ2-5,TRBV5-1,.,CASSLDGVYETQYF,TGCGCCAGCAGCTTGGATGGTGTTTACGAGACCCAGTACTTC
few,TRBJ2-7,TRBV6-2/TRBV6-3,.,CASSYPAGSYEQYF,TGTGCCAGCAGTTACCCTGCTGGTTCCTACGAGCAGTACTTC
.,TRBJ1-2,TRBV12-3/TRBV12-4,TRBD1,CASSETGGLGGYTF,TGTGCCAGCAGCGAAACAGGGGGCTTGGGTGGCTACACCTTC
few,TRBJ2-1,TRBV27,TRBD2,CASSPGTSGGAKQFF,TGTGCCAGCAGTCCAGGGACTAGCGGGGGGGCGAAGCAGTTCTTC
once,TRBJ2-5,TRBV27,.,CASISRGTQYF,TGTGCCAGCATCTCGCGGGGGACCCAGTACTTC
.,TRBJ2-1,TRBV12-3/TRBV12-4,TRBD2,CASSLSLAGGSHEQFF,TGTGCCAGCAGTTTGTCACTAGCGGGGGGTTCCCATGAGCAGTTCTTC
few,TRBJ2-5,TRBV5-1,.,CASSLAVGRETQYF,TGCGCCAGCAGCTTGGCTGTAGGGAGAGAGACCCAGTACTTC
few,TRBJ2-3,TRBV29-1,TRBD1,CSVQRGQGTTDTQYF,TGCAGCGTGCAACGAGGACAGGGGACCACAGATACGCAGTATTTT